The next 16 T cell receptor beta chains were all read from a single sample in a study of shared clonotypes between healthy human individuals. The table came from immunoSEQ multiplex PCR; TCRdb's copy has only in-frame clones and leaves some out. The table records some 2.1 million clones, 95% of them present only once. Material: naive CD4+ T cells sorted from blood. Subset in this sample: CD45RA+ positively selected. These receptors came from a man aged 18 to 30 in good health.

To note about this clone: Other DNA sequences in the same sample also yield this CDR3. The chain carries TRBV29-1 and TRBJ1-1, with D unclear. This CDR3 comprises 13 residues. From germline, CDR1 is SQVTM and CDR2 ANQGSEA. The V gene lost 1 base and the J gene lost 0 bases, with 6 bases spanning the gap. Here the CDR3 reads CSVEGRMNTEAFF. CDR3 in DNA: TGCAGCGTTGAAGGCAGGATGAACACTGAAGCTTTCTTT. The whole variable domain, remainder taken from reference TRBV29-1 and TRBJ1-1, is SAVISQKPSRDICQRGTSLTIQCQVDSQVTMMFWYRQQPGQSLTLIATANQGSEATYESGFVIDKFPISRPNLTFSTLTVSNMSPEDSSIYLCSVEGRMNTEAFFGQGTRLTVV.

The rearrangement links TRBV10-3 to TRBJ2-7, with D possibly TRBD1 on 5 matching bases. The V gene lost 2 bases and the J gene lost 1 base, with 15 bases spanning the gap. The germline gives CDR1 ENHRY, CDR2 SYGVKD. The CDR3 has 16 amino acids. The CDR3 sequence is CAISENGRKGSYEQYF. CDR3 DNA sequence: TGTGCCATCAGTGAGAACGGGCGAAAGGGGTCCTACGAGCAGTACTTC.

DNA of the CDR3: TGTGCCTGGAGGGTTGCCGGGAACCTTGGAGGGAGGGAGTACTTC. Its protein is CAWRVAGNLGGREYF. The gene calls are TRBV30 and TRBJ2-7, with 7 bases that match TRBD2. Trimming removed 3 bases from V and 11 bases from J; junction bases left unmatched: 19. Looked up from germline, CDR1 is GTSNPN and CDR2 is SVGIG (reference sequence). This CDR3 spans 15 amino acids. Supplemented by reference TRBV30 and TRBJ2-7, the full variable domain reads SQTIHQWPATLVQPVGSPLSLECTVEGTSNPNLYWYRQAAGRGLQLLFYSVGIGQISSEVPQNLSASRPQDRQFILSSKKLLLSDSGFYLCAWRVAGNLGGREYFGPGTRLTVT.

V usage is TRBV6-5 and J usage is TRBJ1-2, with D possibly being TRBD1 (5 bases). Between the trimmed V and J ends, which lost 5 bases and 4 bases, there was a span of 11 bases. Germline-derived CDR1 and CDR2 are MNHEY and SVGAGI. The CDR3 sequence is 13 residues long. The CDR3 loop reads CASSALGGYGYTF. The CDR3 DNA sequence: TGTGCCAGCAGTGCCCTGGGGGGCTATGGCTACACCTTC.

The CDR3 coding sequence is TGTGCCAGCAGTCCCGCTCTTTACGAGCAGTACTTC. Translating it yields CASSPALYEQYF. The chain combines TRBV2 with TRBJ2-7; D gene uncertain. Germline CDR1 reads SNHLY; CDR2 reads FYNNEI. Trimming pared 5 bases from V and 4 bases from J, leaving 9 bases between. The CDR3 runs to 12 residues. The full variable domain, rest sourced from reference TRBV2 and TRBJ2-7, is EPEVTQTPSHQVTQMGQEVILRCVPISNHLYFYWYRQILGQKVEFLVSFYNNEISEKSEIFDDQFSVERPDGSNFTLKIRSTKLEDSAMYFCASSPALYEQYFGPGTRLTVT.

The rearrangement joins TRBV5-1 to TRBJ1-3; 7 nucleotides line up with TRBD1. This CDR3 spans 15 amino acids. V gave up 5 bases and J gave up 7 bases; unmatched junction bases: 12. Germline values: CDR1 SGHRS, CDR2 YFSETQ. CDR3 sequence reads: CASRSSGTALNTIYF. The CDR3 nucleotides are TGCGCCAGCAGATCTAGCGGGACAGCTCTCAACACCATATATTTT.

The chain combines TRBV5-6 with TRBJ2-1; TRBD2 is a possible D gene (5 bases). The CDR3 is made up of 15 amino acids. Trimming took off 1 base at V and 7 bases at J, with 15 bases between the two ends. Germline CDR1 reads SGHDT; CDR2 reads YYEEEE. The CDR3 nucleotides read TGTGCCAGCAGCTTGTACGAGACTAAGGCGAATGAGCAGTTCTTC. It translates to CASSLYETKANEQFF.

This sequence joins TRBV10-3 and TRBJ2-1; D possibly matches TRBD1 or TRBD2 (5 bases each). CDR1 ENHRY and CDR2 SYGVKD come from the germline V gene. V was shortened by 8 bases and J by 3 bases, with 11 bases between the two germline ends. The CDR3 covers 13 residues. The CDR3 DNA sequence: TGTGCCATCGGGGACCCCCGCTACAATGAGCAGTTCTTC. This translates into CAIGDPRYNEQFF.

The chain has TRBV10-3 and TRBJ1-1; tentatively, D is TRBD1 (5 bases). Germline-derived CDR1 and CDR2 are ENHRY and SYGVKD. There are 14 residues in the CDR3. Between the trimmed V and J ends, which lost 0 bases and 5 bases, there was a span of 10 bases. The CDR3: CAISESGRETEAFF. For the CDR3, the DNA is TGTGCCATCAGTGAGTCGGGCAGGGAAACTGAAGCTTTCTTT.

The rearrangement links TRBV5-1 to TRBJ1-5; D possibly corresponds to TRBD1 (5 bases). The CDR3 length is 13 residues. The germline V and J ends were trimmed by 2 bases and 7 bases, with 10 bases remaining between them. Germline CDR1 reads SGHRS; CDR2 reads YFSETQ. Here the CDR3 DNA reads TGCGCCAGCAGCTTCGGGGGTGGGCAGCCCCAGCATTTT. Translating it yields CASSFGGGQPQHF.

This chain connects TRBV29-1 to TRBJ1-4; D perhaps matches TRBD1 (6 bases). The CDR3 is made up of 12 amino acids. Deletions cut 7 bases from V and 8 bases from J, with 14 bases between. Germline CDR1 is SQVTM and CDR2 is ANQGSEA. This CDR3 is CSALVGQEKLFF. The CDR3 nucleotides are TGCAGCGCCCTAGTCGGACAGGAAAAACTGTTTTTT. The whole variable domain, filled in from reference TRBV29-1 and TRBJ1-4, reads SAVISQKPSRDICQRGTSLTIQCQVDSQVTMMFWYRQQPGQSLTLIATANQGSEATYESGFVIDKFPISRPNLTFSTLTVSNMSPEDSSIYLCSALVGQEKLFFGSGTQLSVL.

The CDR3 bases are TGTGCCAGCAGCCCTAGGGTGGGAGGCGGAAACACCATATATTTT. Translation: CASSPRVGGGNTIYF. The chain recombines TRBV9 with TRBJ1-3; D is unclear. The V end lost 4 bases, the J end lost 4 bases, and 15 bases lay between the germline ends. Germline CDR1 SGDLS, CDR2 YYNGEE. The CDR3 runs 15 residues.

As concerns this clone: This CDR3 is also generated by other DNA sequences in the sample. The J gene is TRBJ2-7, the V gene TRBV18; D not certain. Trimming took 6 bases from V and 0 from J, leaving 9 bases between them. CDR1 and CDR2 (germline): KGHSH, LQKENI. The length of the CDR3 is 13 residues. The CDR3 DNA reads TGTGCCAGCTCTCCGACCGCCTCCTACGAGCAGTACTTC. It is translated as CASSPTASYEQYF.

The chain is built from TRBV5-1 and TRBJ1-6, with 8 bases matching TRBD1. The germline CDR1 and CDR2 sequences are SGHRS and YFSETQ. With 4 bases clipped from V and 9 bases from J, the junction kept 6 bases outside the gene matches. The length of the CDR3 is 14 residues. The CDR3 reads CASSVDRAGSPLHF. CDR3 nucleotides: TGCGCCAGCAGCGTGGACAGGGCGGGTTCACCCCTCCACTTT.

The chain joins TRBV10-3 to TRBJ2-7, with 8 bases aligning to TRBD1. The CDR3 loop spans 15 amino acids. The V and J ends lost 0 bases and 6 bases, in that order; junction bases with no gene match: 7. Germline loops: CDR1 ENHRY, CDR2 SYGVKD. This CDR3 reads CAISESTAGGGEQYF. In nucleotides, the CDR3 is TGTGCCATCAGTGAGTCGACGGCAGGGGGCGGCGAGCAGTACTTC.

V is TRBV10-3 and J is TRBJ2-7, with TRBD1 matching 7 bases. Germline CDR1 reads ENHRY; CDR2 reads SYGVKD. V dropped 6 bases and J dropped 7; count of bases not matched to a gene: 9. The CDR3 is 13 residues long. The CDR3 DNA reads as TGTGCCATCAGCTGGGACAGTTTGGGGGAGCAGTACTTC. Amino acid sequence: CAISWDSLGEQYF.